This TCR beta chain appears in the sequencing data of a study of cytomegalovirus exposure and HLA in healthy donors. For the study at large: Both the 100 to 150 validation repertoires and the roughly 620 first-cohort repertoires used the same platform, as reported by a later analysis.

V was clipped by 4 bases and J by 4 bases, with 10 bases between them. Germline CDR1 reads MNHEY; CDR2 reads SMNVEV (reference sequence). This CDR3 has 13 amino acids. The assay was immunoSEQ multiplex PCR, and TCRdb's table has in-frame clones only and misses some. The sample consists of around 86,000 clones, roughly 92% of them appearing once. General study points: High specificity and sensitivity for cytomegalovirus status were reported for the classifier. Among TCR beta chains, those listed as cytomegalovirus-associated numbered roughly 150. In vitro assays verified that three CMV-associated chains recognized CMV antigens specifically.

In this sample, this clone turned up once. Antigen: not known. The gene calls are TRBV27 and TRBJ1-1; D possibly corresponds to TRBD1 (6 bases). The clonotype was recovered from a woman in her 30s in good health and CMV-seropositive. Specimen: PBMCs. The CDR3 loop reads CASSSRGGTEAFF. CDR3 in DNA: TGTGCCAGCAGTTCCAGGGGTGGCACTGAAGCTTTCTTT.